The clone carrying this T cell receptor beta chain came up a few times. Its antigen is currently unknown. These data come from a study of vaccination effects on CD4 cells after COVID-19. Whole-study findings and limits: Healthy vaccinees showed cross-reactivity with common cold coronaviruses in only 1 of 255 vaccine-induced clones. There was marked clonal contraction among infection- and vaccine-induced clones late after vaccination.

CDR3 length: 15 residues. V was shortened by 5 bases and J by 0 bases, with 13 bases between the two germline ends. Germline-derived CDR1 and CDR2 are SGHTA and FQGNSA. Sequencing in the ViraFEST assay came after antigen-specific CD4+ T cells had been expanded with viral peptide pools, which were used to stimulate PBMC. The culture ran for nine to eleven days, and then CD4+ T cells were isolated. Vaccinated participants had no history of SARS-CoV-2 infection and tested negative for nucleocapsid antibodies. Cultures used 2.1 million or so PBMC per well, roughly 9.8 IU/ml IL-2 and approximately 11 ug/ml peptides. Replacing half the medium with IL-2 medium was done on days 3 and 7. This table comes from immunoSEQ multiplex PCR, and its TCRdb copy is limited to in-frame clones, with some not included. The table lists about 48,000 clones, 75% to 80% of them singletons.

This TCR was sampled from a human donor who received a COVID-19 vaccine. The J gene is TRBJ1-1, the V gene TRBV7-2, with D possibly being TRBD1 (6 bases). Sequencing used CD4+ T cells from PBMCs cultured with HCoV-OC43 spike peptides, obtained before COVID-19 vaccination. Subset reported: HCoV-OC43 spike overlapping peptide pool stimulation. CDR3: CASSPRTVMNTEAFF. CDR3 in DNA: TGTGCCAGCAGCCCTAGGACAGTTATGAACACTGAAGCTTTCTTT.